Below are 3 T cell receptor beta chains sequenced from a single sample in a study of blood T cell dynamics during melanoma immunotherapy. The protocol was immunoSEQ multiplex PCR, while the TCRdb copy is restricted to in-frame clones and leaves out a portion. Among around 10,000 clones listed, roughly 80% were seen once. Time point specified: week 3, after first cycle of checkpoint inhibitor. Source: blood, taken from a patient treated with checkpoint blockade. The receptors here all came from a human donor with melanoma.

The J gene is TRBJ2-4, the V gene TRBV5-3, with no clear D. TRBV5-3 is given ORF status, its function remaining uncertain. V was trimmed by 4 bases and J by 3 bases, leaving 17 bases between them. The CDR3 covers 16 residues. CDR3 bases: TGTGCCAGAAGCCTAAGAGGACGGAGAGTCAAAAACATTCAGTACTTC. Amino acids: CARSLRGRRVKNIQYF.

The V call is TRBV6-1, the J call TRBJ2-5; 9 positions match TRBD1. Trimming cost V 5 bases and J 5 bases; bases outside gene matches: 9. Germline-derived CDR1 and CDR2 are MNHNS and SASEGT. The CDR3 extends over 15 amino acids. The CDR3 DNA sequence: TGTGCCAGCAGTCCCCCCGGGACAGGGAAGGAGACCCAGTACTTC. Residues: CASSPPGTGKETQYF.

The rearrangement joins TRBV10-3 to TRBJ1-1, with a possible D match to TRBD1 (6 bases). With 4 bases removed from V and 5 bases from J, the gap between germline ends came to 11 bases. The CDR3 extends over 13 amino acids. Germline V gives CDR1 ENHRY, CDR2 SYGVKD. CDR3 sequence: CAISGTAGTEAFF. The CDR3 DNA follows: TGTGCCATCAGTGGGACAGCGGGTACTGAAGCTTTCTTT.